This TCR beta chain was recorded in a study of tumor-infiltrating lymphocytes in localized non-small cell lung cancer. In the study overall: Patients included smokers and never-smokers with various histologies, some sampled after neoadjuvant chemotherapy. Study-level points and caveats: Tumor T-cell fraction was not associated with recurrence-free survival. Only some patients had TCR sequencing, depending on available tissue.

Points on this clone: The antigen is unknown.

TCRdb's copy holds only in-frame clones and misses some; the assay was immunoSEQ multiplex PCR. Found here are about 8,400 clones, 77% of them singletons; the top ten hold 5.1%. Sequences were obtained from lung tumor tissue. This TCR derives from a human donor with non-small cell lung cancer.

The CDR3 DNA is TGTGCTGGGCCTTTCGGGACTAGCGCAACCTACGAGCAGTACTTC. Encoded protein: CAGPFGTSATYEQYF. The chain has TRBV19 and TRBJ2-7, with 10 positions matching TRBD2. CDR3 length: 15 residues. Germline V gives CDR1 LNHDA, CDR2 SQIVND (reference sequence).